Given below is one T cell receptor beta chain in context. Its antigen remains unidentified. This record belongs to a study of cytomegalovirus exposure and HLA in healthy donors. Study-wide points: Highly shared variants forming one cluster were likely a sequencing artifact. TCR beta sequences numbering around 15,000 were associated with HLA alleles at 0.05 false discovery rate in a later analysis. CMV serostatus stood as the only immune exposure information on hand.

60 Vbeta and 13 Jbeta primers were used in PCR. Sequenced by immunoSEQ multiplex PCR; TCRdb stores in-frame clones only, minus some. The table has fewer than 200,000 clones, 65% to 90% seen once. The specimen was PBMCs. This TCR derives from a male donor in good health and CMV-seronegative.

As DNA, the CDR3 is TGCGCCAGCAGCTTCACCGTGGGACAGAACTACGAGCAGTACTTC. Translation: CASSFTVGQNYEQYF. The V call is TRBV5-1, the J call TRBJ2-7, with TRBD1 identical over 7 bases. Germline CDR1 is SGHRS and CDR2 is YFSETQ. With 2 bases clipped from V and 3 bases from J, the junction kept 8 bases outside the gene matches. The CDR3 has 15 residues.